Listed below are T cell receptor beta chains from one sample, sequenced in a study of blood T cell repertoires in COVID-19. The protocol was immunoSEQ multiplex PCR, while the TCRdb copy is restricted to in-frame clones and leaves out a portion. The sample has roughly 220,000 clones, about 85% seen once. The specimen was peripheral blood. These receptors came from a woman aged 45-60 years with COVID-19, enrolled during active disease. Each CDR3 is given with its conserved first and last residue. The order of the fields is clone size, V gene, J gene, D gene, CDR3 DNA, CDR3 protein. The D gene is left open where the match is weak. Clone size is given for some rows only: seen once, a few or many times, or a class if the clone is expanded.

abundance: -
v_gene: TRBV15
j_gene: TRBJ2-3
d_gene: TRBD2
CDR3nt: TGTGCCACCAGCAGAGGGACTAGCGGGGGGGAGGATACGCAGTATTTT
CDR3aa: CATSRGTSGGEDTQYF

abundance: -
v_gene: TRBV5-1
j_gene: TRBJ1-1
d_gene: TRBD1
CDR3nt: TGCGCCAGCAGCCGTACAGGGGACTACACTGAAGCTTTCTTT
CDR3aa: CASSRTGDYTEAFF

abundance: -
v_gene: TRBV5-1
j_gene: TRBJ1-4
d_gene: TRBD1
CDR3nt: TGCGCCAGCAGATTAACCGGGACAGGGAGTGAAAAACTGTTTTTT
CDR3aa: CASRLTGTGSEKLFF

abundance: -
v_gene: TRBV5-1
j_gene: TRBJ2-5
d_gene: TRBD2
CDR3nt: TGCGCCAGCAGCATCATCGGACTAGCGGGGGCCCCGCTCCAAGAGACCCAGTACTTC
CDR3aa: CASSIIGLAGAPLQETQYF

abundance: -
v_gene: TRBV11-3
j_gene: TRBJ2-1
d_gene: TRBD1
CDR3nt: TGTGCCAGCAGCTTAGGGGTGGGGGACAGGGGGACTGATGAGCAGTTCTTC
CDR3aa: CASSLGVGDRGTDEQFF

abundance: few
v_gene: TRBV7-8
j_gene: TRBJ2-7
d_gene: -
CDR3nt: TGTGCCAGCAGCCCACAGGACTACGAGCAGTACTTC
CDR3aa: CASSPQDYEQYF

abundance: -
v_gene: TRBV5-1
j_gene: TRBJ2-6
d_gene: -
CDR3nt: TGCGCCAGCAGCTTCGGGGGCTCTGGGGCCAACGTCCTGACTTTC
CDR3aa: CASSFGGSGANVLTF

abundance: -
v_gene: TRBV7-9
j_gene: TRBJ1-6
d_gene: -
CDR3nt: TGTGCCAGCAGCTCCGGGACTTATAATTCACCCCTCCACTTT
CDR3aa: CASSSGTYNSPLHF

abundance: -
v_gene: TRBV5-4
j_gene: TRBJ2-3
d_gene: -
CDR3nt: TGTGCTAGCAGCCGGACGGGGGAAACAGATACGCAGTATTTT
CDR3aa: CASSRTGETDTQYF

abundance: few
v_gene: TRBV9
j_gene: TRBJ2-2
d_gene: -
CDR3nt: TGTGCCAGCAGCGTCACAGGGTATACCGGGGAGCTGTTTTTT
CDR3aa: CASSVTGYTGELFF

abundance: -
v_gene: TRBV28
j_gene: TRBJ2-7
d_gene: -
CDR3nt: TGTGCCAGCAGTCTCAGGGACGAGCAGTACTTC
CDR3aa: CASSLRDEQYF

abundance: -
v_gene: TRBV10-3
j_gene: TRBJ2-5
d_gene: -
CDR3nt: TGTGCCATCGCGAAGGGGAACCAAGAGACCCAGTACTTC
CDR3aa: CAIAKGNQETQYF

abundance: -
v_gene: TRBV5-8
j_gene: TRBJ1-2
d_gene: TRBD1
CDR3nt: TGTGCCAGCAGCTTGGGGTACAGGGGGTACTATGGCTACACCTTC
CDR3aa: CASSLGYRGYYGYTF

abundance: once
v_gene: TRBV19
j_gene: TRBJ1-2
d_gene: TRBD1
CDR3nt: TGTGCCAGTAGTACACAGGGGAACTATGGCTACACCTTC
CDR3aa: CASSTQGNYGYTF

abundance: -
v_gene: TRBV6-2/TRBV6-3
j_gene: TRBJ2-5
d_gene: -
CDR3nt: TGTGCCAGCAGTTACTCGAAAAGTCCCGCGGGTTGGGAGACCCAGTACTTC
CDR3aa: CASSYSKSPAGWETQYF

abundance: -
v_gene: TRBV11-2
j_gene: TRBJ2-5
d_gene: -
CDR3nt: TGTGCCAGCAGCTTATTTAGGAGTGAGACCCAGTACTTC
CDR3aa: CASSLFRSETQYF

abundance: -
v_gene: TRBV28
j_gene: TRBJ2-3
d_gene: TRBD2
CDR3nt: TGTGCCAGCAGTTCCGCGGGGGGTAATAGGGTTACGCAGTATTTT
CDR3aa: CASSSAGGNRVTQYF

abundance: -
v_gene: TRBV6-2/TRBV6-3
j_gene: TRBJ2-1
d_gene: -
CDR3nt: TGTGCCAGCAGTCCCCCAAATACAGGGAGAGCAACCTACAATGAGCAGTTCTTC
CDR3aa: CASSPPNTGRATYNEQFF

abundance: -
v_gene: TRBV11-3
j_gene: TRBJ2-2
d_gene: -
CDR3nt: TGTGCCAGCAGCTTAGGGTGGCAGTCCGGGGAGCTGTTTTTT
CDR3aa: CASSLGWQSGELFF

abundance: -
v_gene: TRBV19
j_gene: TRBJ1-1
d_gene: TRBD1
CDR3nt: TGTGCCAGTAATACGAAGGGGGCGCTTGAAGGTGAAGCTTTCTTT
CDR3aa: CASNTKGALEGEAFF

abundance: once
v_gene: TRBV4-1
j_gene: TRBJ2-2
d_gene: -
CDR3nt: TGCGCCAGCAGCCAAGACCGGCGGGTGAACGCCGGGGAGCTGTTTTTT
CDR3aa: CASSQDRRVNAGELFF

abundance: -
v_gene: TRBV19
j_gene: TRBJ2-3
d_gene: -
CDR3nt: TGTGCCAGTAGCGTTAGCGAGGTCACAGATACGCAGTATTTT
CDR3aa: CASSVSEVTDTQYF

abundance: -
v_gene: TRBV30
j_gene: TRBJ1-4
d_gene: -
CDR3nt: TGTGCCTGGAGTATAGGACAGCGGAATGAAAAACTGTTTTTT
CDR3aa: CAWSIGQRNEKLFF

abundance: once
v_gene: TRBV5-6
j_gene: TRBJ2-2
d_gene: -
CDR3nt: TGTGCCAGCAGCTTGTCTCTGGAAGTAGGCTCGGGCACCGGGGAGCTGTTTTTT
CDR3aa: CASSLSLEVGSGTGELFF

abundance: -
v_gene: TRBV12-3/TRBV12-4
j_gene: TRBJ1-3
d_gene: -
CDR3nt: TGTGCCAGCTCGGAGGCGGGGGTACACACCATATATTTT
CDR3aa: CASSEAGVHTIYF

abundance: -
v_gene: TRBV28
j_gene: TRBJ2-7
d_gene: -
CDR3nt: TGTGCCAGCACGGACCAGGGCTACGAGCAGTACTTC
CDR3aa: CASTDQGYEQYF

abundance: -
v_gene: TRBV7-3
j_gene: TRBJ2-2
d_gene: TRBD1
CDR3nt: TGTGCCAGCAGTTATTCGAGACAGGGGAACACCGGGGAGCTGTTTTTT
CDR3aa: CASSYSRQGNTGELFF

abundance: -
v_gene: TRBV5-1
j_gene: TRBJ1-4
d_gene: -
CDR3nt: TGCGCCAGCAGTTCGACATCTACAACTAATGAAAAACTGTTTTTT
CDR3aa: CASSSTSTTNEKLFF

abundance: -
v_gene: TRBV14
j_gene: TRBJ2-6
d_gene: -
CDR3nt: TGTGCCAGCAGCCGTCGTTGGGACAATCGCTCTGGGGCCAACGTCCTGACTTTC
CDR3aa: CASSRRWDNRSGANVLTF

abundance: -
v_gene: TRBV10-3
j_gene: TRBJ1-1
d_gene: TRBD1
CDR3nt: TGTGCCATCAGTGACGGGACAGGGGCCACTGAAGCTTTCTTT
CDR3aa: CAISDGTGATEAFF

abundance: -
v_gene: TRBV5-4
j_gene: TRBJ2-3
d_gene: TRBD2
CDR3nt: TGTGCCAGCGACAGCGGGGGGTCCCGGACAGATACGCAGTATTTT
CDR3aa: CASDSGGSRTDTQYF

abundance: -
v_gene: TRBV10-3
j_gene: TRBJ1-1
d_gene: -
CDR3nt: TGTGCCATCCTCCCCAAGGCAGGGGTGAACACTGAAGCTTTCTTT
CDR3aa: CAILPKAGVNTEAFF

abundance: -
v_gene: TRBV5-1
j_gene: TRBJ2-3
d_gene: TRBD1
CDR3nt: TGCGCCAGCAGCCGGGACAGGGAGACGCAGTATTTT
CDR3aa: CASSRDRETQYF

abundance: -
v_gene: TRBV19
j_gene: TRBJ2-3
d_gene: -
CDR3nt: TGTGCCAGTAGTCCTGGAACAGGGAGAGCGCAGTATTTT
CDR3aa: CASSPGTGRAQYF

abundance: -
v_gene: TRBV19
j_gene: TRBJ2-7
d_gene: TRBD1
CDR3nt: TGTGCCAGTAGTCTCCCGGGGACAGGGCTTTACGAGCAGTACTTC
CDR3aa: CASSLPGTGLYEQYF

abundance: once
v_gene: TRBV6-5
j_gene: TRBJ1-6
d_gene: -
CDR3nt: TGTGCCAGCAGTTACTCCTCAGGTCCTCTCCACTTT
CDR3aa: CASSYSSGPLHF

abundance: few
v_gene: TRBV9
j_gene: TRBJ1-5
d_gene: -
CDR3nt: TGTGCCAGCAGCGACGGAGGAGGTAGGCAGCCCCAGCATTTT
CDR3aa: CASSDGGGRQPQHF

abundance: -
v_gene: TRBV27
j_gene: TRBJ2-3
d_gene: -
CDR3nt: TGTGCCAGCAGTTTACATTTGAGTATCCGAAACACAGATACGCAGTATTTT
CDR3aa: CASSLHLSIRNTDTQYF

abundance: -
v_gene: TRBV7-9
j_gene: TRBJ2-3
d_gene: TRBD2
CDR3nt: TGTGCCAGCAGCCCTAGCGGGGGGCCCGCAGATACGCAGTATTTT
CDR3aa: CASSPSGGPADTQYF

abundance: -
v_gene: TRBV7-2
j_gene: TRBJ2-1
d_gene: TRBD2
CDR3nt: TGTGCCAGCAGCTTAGATCTAGCGGGGCCGCTGTGGGATGAGCAGTTCTTC
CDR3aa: CASSLDLAGPLWDEQFF

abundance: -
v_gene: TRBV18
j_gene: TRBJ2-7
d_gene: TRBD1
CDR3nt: TGTGCCAGCTCTAGAGAACCCCGGGACAGGGTACTATACGAGCAGTACTTC
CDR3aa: CASSREPRDRVLYEQYF

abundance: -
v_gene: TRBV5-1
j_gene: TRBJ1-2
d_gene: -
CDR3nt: TGCGCCAGCAGCTTGGCTGGGGCTCGGGGCTACACCTTC
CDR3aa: CASSLAGARGYTF

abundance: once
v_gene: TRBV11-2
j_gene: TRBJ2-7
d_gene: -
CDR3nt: TGTGCCAGCAGCCATACACAGGACAGTTCCTTC
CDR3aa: CASSHTQDSSF

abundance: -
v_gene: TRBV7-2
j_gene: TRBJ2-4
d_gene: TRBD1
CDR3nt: TGTGCCAGCAGCTCACAGGGGGCCGTAGCCAAAAACATTCAGTACTTC
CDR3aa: CASSSQGAVAKNIQYF

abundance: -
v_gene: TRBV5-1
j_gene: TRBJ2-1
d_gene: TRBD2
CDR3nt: TGCGCCAGCAGCTTGGCGGCTAGCGGGAGGGTTAATATACGGGAGCAGTTCTTC
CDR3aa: CASSLAASGRVNIREQFF

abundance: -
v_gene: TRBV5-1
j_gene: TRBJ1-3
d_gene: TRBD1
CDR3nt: TGCGCCAGCAGCTTGGACAGGGGACGAGGAAACACCATATATTTT
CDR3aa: CASSLDRGRGNTIYF

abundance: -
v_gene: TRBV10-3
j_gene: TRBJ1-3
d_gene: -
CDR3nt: TGTGCCATCAGATTACAGGGAACCTCTGGAAACACCATATATTTT
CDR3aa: CAIRLQGTSGNTIYF

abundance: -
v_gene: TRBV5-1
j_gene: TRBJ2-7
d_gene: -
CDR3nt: TGCGCCAGCAGCTTGTGGTCAGGCTACGAGCAGTACTTC
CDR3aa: CASSLWSGYEQYF

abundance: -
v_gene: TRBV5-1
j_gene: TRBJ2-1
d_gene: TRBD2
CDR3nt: TGCGCCAGCAGCGTCGGGGGGGTCTCCTACAATGAGCAGTTCTTC
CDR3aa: CASSVGGVSYNEQFF

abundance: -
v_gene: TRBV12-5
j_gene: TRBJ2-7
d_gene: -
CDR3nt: TGTGCTAGTGGTTTGTCCTGGATGGGGGCCGGTGACGAGCAGTACTTC
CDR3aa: CASGLSWMGAGDEQYF

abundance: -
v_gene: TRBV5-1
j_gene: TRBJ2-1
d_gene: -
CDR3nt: TGCGCCAGCAGCTTGGACAGGGCGGTCTACAATGAGCAGTTCTTC
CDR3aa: CASSLDRAVYNEQFF

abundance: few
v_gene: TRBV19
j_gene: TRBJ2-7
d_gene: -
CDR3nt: TGTGCCAGTAGTCAGGGATTCGAGCAGTACTTC
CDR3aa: CASSQGFEQYF

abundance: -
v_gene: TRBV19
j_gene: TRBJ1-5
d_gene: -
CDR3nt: TGTGCCAGTAGTATAGTTCATGTTACTATAAGCAATCAGCCCCAGCATTTT
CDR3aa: CASSIVHVTISNQPQHF

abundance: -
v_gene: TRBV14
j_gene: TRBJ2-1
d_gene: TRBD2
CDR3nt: TGTGCCAGCAGCCAAGTTCGGCTAGCGGGCTACAATGAGCAGTTCTTC
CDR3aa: CASSQVRLAGYNEQFF

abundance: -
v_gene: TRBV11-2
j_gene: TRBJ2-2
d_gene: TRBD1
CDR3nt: TGTGCCAGCAGCTTGACAGGGTTGAACACCGGGGAGCTGTTTTTT
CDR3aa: CASSLTGLNTGELFF

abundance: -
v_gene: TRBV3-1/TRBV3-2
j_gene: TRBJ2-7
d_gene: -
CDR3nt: TGTGCCAGCAGCTTTAGTGATGTGGGGGCGCCCTCCTACGAGCAGTACTTC
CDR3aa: CASSFSDVGAPSYEQYF

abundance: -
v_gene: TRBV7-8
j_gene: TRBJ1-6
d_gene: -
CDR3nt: TGTGCCAGCAGGCCGCAGGGCTCCTATAATTCACCCCTCCACTTT
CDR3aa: CASRPQGSYNSPLHF

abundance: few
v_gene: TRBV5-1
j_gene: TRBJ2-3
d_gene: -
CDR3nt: TGCGCCAGCAGCTTCGCCATCGGGATTTCCTTGTACGATACGCAGTATTTT
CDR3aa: CASSFAIGISLYDTQYF

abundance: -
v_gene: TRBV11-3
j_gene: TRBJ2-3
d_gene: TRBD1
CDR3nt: TGTGCCAGCAGTCTAGTTGGACAGGGTACAAGAGATACGCAGTATTTT
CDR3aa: CASSLVGQGTRDTQYF

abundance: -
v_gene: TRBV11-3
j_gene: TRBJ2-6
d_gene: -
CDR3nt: TGTGCCAGCACCCGGGGTTCCTCTGGGGCCAACGTCCTGACTTTC
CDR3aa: CASTRGSSGANVLTF